A single sample is the source of the 29 T cell receptor beta chains below, sequenced in a study of Graves' ophthalmopathy and Graves' hyperthyroidism. TCR beta CDR3 regions were amplified from RNA transcripts. The first round was an RT-PCR with HTBI primers, and the second round was a multiplex PCR. One entry per CDR3 protein results from TCRdb running MiXCR on the multiplex PCR reads. The sample carries hundreds of thousands of distinct CDR3 sequences, around 40% recorded once. Sequenced sample: peripheral blood. The receptors derive from an adult man with Graves' ophthalmopathy.

This sequence joins TRBV19 and TRBJ1-5; 8 nucleotides align to TRBD1. The length of the CDR3 is 15 residues. V was clipped by 11 bases and J by 7 bases; unmatched bases: 16. Germline CDR1 is LNHDA and CDR2 is SQIVND (reference sequence). The CDR3 DNA reads TGTGCCTGGAGGTCCCCTGGACAGGGTGGGCAGCCCCAGCATTTT. It specifies CAWRSPGQGGQPQHF.

This clonotype has only a few counts. The chain joins TRBV6-1 to TRBJ1-5; D is perhaps TRBD1 (5 bases). V gave up 8 bases and J gave up 6 bases, with 17 bases separating them. This CDR3 region has 14 residues. Germline assignment: CDR1 MNHNS and CDR2 SASEGT. CDR3 nucleotide sequence: TGTGCCAGCGCAATGGGGGAGGACCTTCAGCCCCAGCATTTT. Encoded protein: CASAMGEDLQPQHF.

The chain couples TRBV5-1 to TRBJ1-1; TRBD1 matches at 7 bases. This CDR3 is 13 amino acids long. V lost 2 bases, J lost 8 bases, and 6 bases stayed unmatched. Germline loops: CDR1 SGHRS, CDR2 YFSETQ. CDR3 nucleotide sequence: TGCGCCAGCAGCTTTAGGGACAGAGCAGAAGCTTTCTTT. Translated: CASSFRDRAEAFF. The complete variable domain, with remaining parts taken from reference TRBV5-1 and TRBJ1-1, reads KAGVTQTPRYLIKTRGQQVTLSCSPISGHRSVSWYQQTPGQGLQFLFEYFSETQRNKGNFPGRFSGRQFSNSRSEMNVSTLELGDSALYLCASSFRDRAEAFFGQGTRLTVV.

About this clonotype itself: This may stem from a read error, because a much larger clone lies one nucleotide away. The CDR3 loop reads CSARAPLHF. DNA for the CDR3: TGCAGTGCTAGGGCACCCCTCCACTTT. V is TRBV20-1 and J is TRBJ1-6; D uncertain. The germline V gene encodes CDR1 DFQATT and CDR2 SNEGSKA (reference sequence). The V end lost 3 bases, the J end lost 11 bases, and 2 bases lay between the germline ends. The CDR3 length is 9 residues.

Only a few counts were recorded for this clonotype. In DNA, the CDR3 is TGTGCCAGCAGCCCGACACAGGGGGGGGCTGAAGCTTTCTTT. It translates to CASSPTQGGAEAFF. The J gene is TRBJ1-1, the V gene TRBV3-1, with TRBD1 matching 8 bases. In germline, CDR1 is LGHDT, CDR2 YNNKEL (reference sequence). V was clipped by 4 bases and J by 6 bases; unmatched bases: 7. The CDR3 extends over 14 amino acids.

This clonotype was recorded at least ten times. The V gene is TRBV5-1, the J gene TRBJ2-5; either TRBD1 or TRBD2 may supply D (5 bases each). The germline V gene has CDR1 SGHRS and CDR2 YFSETQ. The CDR3 is 15 amino acids. V shed 0 bases and J shed 4 bases, with 13 bases lying between them. The CDR3 spells CASSLAGGFGETQYF. The CDR3 nucleotides are TGCGCCAGCAGCTTGGCTGGGGGTTTCGGAGAGACCCAGTACTTC.

This rearrangement joins TRBV2 to TRBJ2-2, with 10 bases aligning to TRBD1. Trimming removed 8 bases from V and 5 bases from J; junction bases left unmatched: 8. The germline CDR1 and CDR2 sequences are SNHLY and FYNNEI. The length of the CDR3 is 15 residues. This chain's CDR3 is CASGLTGGVTGELFF. The CDR3 nucleotides read TGTGCCAGCGGACTGACAGGGGGCGTTACCGGGGAGCTGTTTTTT.

The rearrangement joins TRBV20-1 to TRBJ1-2; D gene ambiguous. This CDR3 region has 14 residues. Trimming took off 0 bases at V and 2 bases at J, with 10 bases between the two ends. The germline V gene encodes CDR1 DFQATT and CDR2 SNEGSKA (reference sequence). The CDR3 DNA reads as TGCAGTGCTAGAGAACTACAAGAAAACTATGGCTACACCTTC. Translated, it gives CSARELQENYGYTF.

The CDR3 region is CASSHIGTGTSFYEQYF. CDR3 nucleotides: TGCGCCAGCAGCCATATAGGAACCGGGACTAGCTTCTACGAGCAGTACTTC. The chain employs TRBV4-3 and TRBJ2-7; 9 nucleotides match TRBD2. Germline V gene data show CDR1 as LGHNA and CDR2 as YSLEER. V was clipped by 3 bases and J by 3 bases; unmatched bases: 12. CDR3 size: 17 residues.

This clonotype was seen only a few times. The chain joins TRBV7-9 to TRBJ2-2; 14 bases line up with TRBD2. The V and J ends lost 4 bases and 3 bases, in that order; junction bases with no gene match: 13. This CDR3 spans 20 amino acids. Germline lookup yields CDR1 SEHNR and CDR2 FQNEAQ (reference sequence). The CDR3 here is CASSSRPGLAGVWDTGELFF. As DNA, the CDR3 is TGTGCCAGCAGCTCCCGGCCGGGACTAGCGGGAGTATGGGACACCGGGGAGCTGTTTTTT.

The genes are TRBV29-1 and TRBJ1-4; D is unresolved. Germline-derived CDR1 and CDR2 are SQVTM and ANQGSEA. CDR3 length equals 10 residues. V gave up 8 bases and J gave up 10 bases, with 11 bases separating them. CDR3 bases: TGCAGCTTAGATCGGGCAAAACTGTTTTTT. Translation: CSLDRAKLFF.

The rearrangement joins TRBV7-2 to TRBJ1-2; 7 nucleotides align to TRBD1. CDR3 size: 16 residues. Looked up from germline, CDR1 is SGHTA and CDR2 is FQGNSA. Unmatched junction bases numbered 5, after V lost 1 base and J lost 0 bases. This CDR3 reads CASSLGRGDANYGYTF. The CDR3, as DNA: TGTGCCAGCAGCTTAGGCAGGGGGGATGCTAACTATGGCTACACCTTC.

Turning to this clonotype: Relative to the germline gene, one junction end is altered; a read error may explain this. The chain recombines TRBV10-3 with TRBJ2-7, with 8 positions matching TRBD1. Germline V lookup: CDR1 ENHRY, CDR2 SYGVKD. The CDR3 runs 15 residues. The CDR3 DNA reads as TGTGCCAGCAGTGAACCTACAGGGGGCTCCTACGAGCAGTACTTC. It yields the protein CASSEPTGGSYEQYF.

V is TRBV20-1 and J is TRBJ1-1, with 11 bases that match TRBD1. Germline loops: CDR1 DFQATT, CDR2 SNEGSKA (reference sequence). The V segment lost 3 bases and the J segment 1 base; nucleotides outside the gene matches: 10. The CDR3 is made up of 17 amino acids. CDR3 protein: CSASTGTGGVWNTEAFF. The DNA of the CDR3 is TGCAGTGCTAGCACCGGGACAGGGGGTGTGTGGAACACTGAAGCTTTCTTT.

The rearrangement links TRBV20-1 to TRBJ2-7; D is perhaps TRBD2 (6 bases). Germline V gives CDR1 DFQATT, CDR2 SNEGSKA (reference sequence). The germline V and J ends were trimmed by 3 bases and 6 bases, with 12 bases remaining between them. The CDR3 covers 12 residues. As DNA, the CDR3 is TGCAGTGCTAGCTCGGGGGTTTTCGAGCAGTACTTC. This gives the protein CSASSGVFEQYF.

This clonotype showed up many times. The V gene is TRBV20-1, the J gene TRBJ1-2; D unclear. Germline CDR1 DFQATT, CDR2 SNEGSKA (reference sequence). V lost 0 bases, J lost 6 bases, and 11 bases lay in between. The CDR3 spans 13 residues. CDR3 amino acids: CSARDFALDGYTF. Here the CDR3 DNA reads TGCAGTGCTAGAGACTTTGCTCTCGATGGCTACACCTTC.

In its sample, this clonotype was seen a few times. The V and J genes are TRBV6-1 and TRBJ1-4, with 7 bases matching TRBD1. V shed 5 bases and J 5 bases; nucleotides not matched to a gene: 5. The CDR3 runs to 14 residues. From germline, CDR1 is MNHNS and CDR2 SASEGT. CDR3 sequence reads: CASSYRGPNEKLFF. The CDR3 DNA follows: TGTGCCAGCAGTTACAGGGGTCCAAATGAAAAACTGTTTTTT.

This chain joins TRBV7-9 and TRBJ1-1; 7 bases map to TRBD1. Per germline, CDR1 SEHNR and CDR2 FQNEAQ (reference sequence). The CDR3 is 17 amino acids. Trimming took 3 bases from V and 3 from J; bases not matched to a gene: 13. In DNA form, the CDR3 reads TGTGCCAGCAGCTTGGGGGTACAGGGGTGGGGCGACACTGAAGCTTTCTTT. It specifies CASSLGVQGWGDTEAFF. The whole variable domain, remainder taken from reference TRBV7-9 and TRBJ1-1, is DTGVSQNPRHKITKRGQNVTFRCDPISEHNRLYWYRQTLGQGPEFLTYFQNEAQLEKSRLLSDRFSAERPKGSFSTLEIQRTEQGDSAMYLCASSLGVQGWGDTEAFFGQGTRLTVV.

This clonotype occurred many times. The V gene is TRBV25-1, the J gene TRBJ1-2, with TRBD1 matching over 7 bases. The CDR3 is made up of 13 amino acids. V lost 5 bases to trimming and J lost 8 bases; unmatched junction nucleotides: 8. Germline CDR1 and CDR2: MGHDK and SYGVNS. This CDR3 reads CASSRVPGQGYTF. CDR3 DNA: TGTGCCAGCAGTCGAGTCCCGGGACAGGGCTACACCTTC.

In its sample, this clonotype was seen a few times. The J gene is TRBJ1-6, the V gene TRBV14; D gene unclear. The germline V gene has CDR1 SGHDN and CDR2 FVKESK. V gave up 1 base and J gave up 2 bases, with 9 bases separating them. The CDR3 covers 16 residues. CDR3 sequence: CASSQVSVTYNSPLHF. CDR3 nucleotide sequence: TGTGCCAGCAGCCAAGTGTCAGTGACCTATAATTCACCCCTCCACTTT.

This clonotype has ten or more counts. The gene calls are TRBV2 and TRBJ1-6; no firm D call. V lost 7 bases and J lost 7, with 11 bases in between. Germline V gives CDR1 SNHLY, CDR2 FYNNEI. CDR3 length equals 13 residues. CDR3 amino acids: CASNNLQNSPLHF. DNA for the CDR3: TGTGCCAGCAACAATTTACAGAATTCACCCCTCCACTTT.

As concerns this clonotype: It may be a read error: a sequence one base away is much more abundant. The chain links TRBV7-2 to TRBJ2-6; D gene unclear. This CDR3 is 15 amino acids long. Germline-derived CDR1 and CDR2 are SGHTA and FQGNSA. This CDR3 is CASSRWISGTNVLTF. CDR3 sequence (DNA): TGTGCCAGCAGCCGTTGGATCTCTGGGACCAACGTCCTGACTTTC.

The chain has TRBV5-1 and TRBJ2-5, with D perhaps matching TRBD2 (5 bases). Trimming shortened V by 4 bases and J by 4 bases, and 17 bases separated the two germline ends. This CDR3 has 15 amino acids. Germline CDR1 and CDR2: SGHRS and YFSETQ. The CDR3 DNA sequence: TGCGCCAGCAGCCCGGAGGTAGGGATTGGAGAGACCCAGTACTTC. This gives the protein CASSPEVGIGETQYF.

The sample holds a few counts of this clonotype. This chain joins TRBV20-1 and TRBJ2-5; maybe TRBD2 (5 bases). Trimming took 7 bases from V and 1 from J, leaving 13 bases between them. CDR1 is DFQATT, CDR2 SNEGSKA, per germline (reference sequence). The CDR3 has 13 residues. CDR3 coding DNA: TGCAGTGGTGTGCGGGTCCTCCAAGAGACCCAGTACTTC. The encoded protein is CSGVRVLQETQYF.

This clonotype was recorded many times. The chain links TRBV29-1 to TRBJ2-1, with TRBD1 matching 8 bases. The germline V gene encodes CDR1 SQVTM and CDR2 ANQGSEA. The CDR3 extends over 13 amino acids. Trimming took 7 bases from V and 7 from J; bases not matched to a gene: 9. The CDR3 protein is CSASDRGGNEQFF. As DNA, the CDR3 is TGCAGCGCCTCAGACAGGGGTGGTAATGAGCAGTTCTTC.

This clonotype was observed many times. This chain links TRBV7-2 with TRBJ2-2; 8 bases agree with TRBD1. After removal of 6 bases from V and 7 bases from J, the junction contained 10 bases not matched to a gene. Germline CDR1 is SGHTA and CDR2 is FQGNSA. The CDR3 is 15 amino acids. The CDR3 nucleotides are TGTGCCAGCAGTCTAGGGCAGGGGGCGGTCGGGGAGCTGTTTTTT. Its translation is CASSLGQGAVGELFF.

This clonotype was seen ten or more times. V and J are TRBV7-6 and TRBJ2-7; D may match TRBD1 or TRBD2 (5 bases each). CDR1 and CDR2 (germline): SGHVS, FNYEAQ. This CDR3 contains 14 residues. Trimming left V 3 bases short and J 7 bases short, with 16 bases between. This CDR3 is CASSFLAGAKEQYF. The CDR3 nucleotides are TGTGCCAGCAGCTTTCTAGCTGGGGCGAAAGAGCAGTACTTC.

This clonotype has a handful of counts. The junction departs from the called germline gene at one end, perhaps through a read error. The chain employs TRBV10-3 and TRBJ2-2; the D gene is possibly TRBD1 (5 bases). The CDR3 sequence is 15 residues long. Per germline, CDR1 ENHRY and CDR2 SYGVKD. The CDR3 protein is CASSAWAGITGELFF. CDR3 DNA: TGTGCCAGCAGTGCCTGGGCAGGGATAACCGGGGAGCTGTTTTTT.

As for this clonotype: A read error may account for a junction end that differs from germline. This rearrangement joins TRBV20-1 to TRBJ2-2, with a weak D call TRBD1 (6 bases). This CDR3 comprises 14 residues. CDR1 and CDR2 (germline): DFQATT, SNEGSKA (reference sequence). CDR3 region: CSARPRGITGELYF. For the CDR3, the DNA is TGCAGTGCTAGGCCCAGGGGTATCACCGGGGAGCTGTACTTC.